The source of this T cell receptor (beta chain) is a study of cytomegalovirus exposure and HLA in healthy donors. Details on this clone: Its target is not known.

V was cut by 3 bases and J by 4 bases, with 16 bases left in between. CDR3 length equals 15 residues. The germline V gene has CDR1 MNHEY and CDR2 SMNVEV (reference sequence). Study results and limitations: Later examination showed HLA-associated TCR beta chains had greater clonal expansion than equally common others. Researchers catalogued about 160 TCR beta chains as cytomegalovirus-associated. HLA allele associations emerged for some 16,000 TCR beta sequences in a later analysis, at 0.05 false discovery rate. Segments of the TCR beta V type were, in most cases, productive about 90% or about 30% of the time in an earlier analysis.

The PCR used 60 Vbeta and 13 Jbeta primers. Method: immunoSEQ multiplex PCR; TCRdb's copy keeps in-frame clones and lacks some. This sample carries 110,000 to 150,000 clones, 70% of them seen once, and the ten largest clones take roughly 2%. The specimen was PBMCs. The genes are TRBV27 and TRBJ2-7; a weak D match, TRBD2 (7 bases). The TCR originated in an older woman in good health and CMV-seropositive. CDR3 DNA: TGTGCCAGCAGTTTGGGGGGGCGCGGATCGTACGAGCAGTACTTC. This translates into CASSLGGRGSYEQYF.